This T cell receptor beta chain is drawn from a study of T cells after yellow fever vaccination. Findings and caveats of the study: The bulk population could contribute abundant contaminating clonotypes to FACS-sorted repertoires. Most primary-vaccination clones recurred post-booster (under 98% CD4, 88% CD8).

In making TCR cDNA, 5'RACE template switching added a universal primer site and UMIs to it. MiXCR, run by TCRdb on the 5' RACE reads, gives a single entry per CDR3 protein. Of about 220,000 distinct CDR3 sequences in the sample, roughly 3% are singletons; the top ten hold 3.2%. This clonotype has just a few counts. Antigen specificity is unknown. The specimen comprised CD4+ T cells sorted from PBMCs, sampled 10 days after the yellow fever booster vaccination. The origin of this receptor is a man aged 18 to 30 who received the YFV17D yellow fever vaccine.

The DNA of the CDR3 is TGTGCCAGCTCACTTGATCGTATTACCCAGCCCCAGCATTTT. This gives the protein CASSLDRITQPQHF. J is TRBJ1-5 and V is TRBV18; unclear D gene. Germline CDR1 and CDR2: KGHSH and LQKENI. Deletions cut 4 bases from V and 7 bases from J, with 14 bases between. CDR3 size: 14 residues.